This TCR beta chain was recovered during a study of cytomegalovirus exposure and HLA in healthy donors. The PCR used 60 Vbeta and 13 Jbeta primers. Only in-frame clones appear in the TCRdb table, and some are missing; sequencing was by immunoSEQ multiplex PCR. The sample consists of about 180,000 clones, 80% of them appearing once. Overall study findings and caveats: Analyses of presence/absence relied on an assumption of roughly uniform sequencing depth across donors. Diagnosis of cytomegalovirus status made by the classifier reportedly showed high specificity and sensitivity. The study found most TCR sequences rare, yet found some public TCRs in many donors. An ancestry cluster, one associated with Asian ancestry, reportedly showed fewer N-insertions than the approximately 670-donor mean in a later analysis.

A remark on this clone: Its antigen remains unidentified.

The specimen was PBMCs. The receptor was derived from a girl under 18 in good health and CMV-seropositive.

The CDR3 loop reads CASSLGLAGGSDTQYF. The DNA of the CDR3 is TGTGCCAGCAGCTTAGGACTAGCGGGAGGTTCAGATACGCAGTATTTT. The chain joins TRBV5-4 to TRBJ2-3; 14 nucleotides line up with TRBD2. Germline CDR1 and CDR2: SGHNT and YYREEE (reference sequence). Trimming cost V 2 bases and J 4 bases; bases outside gene matches: 3. The CDR3 is 16 residues long.